The 19 T cell receptor beta chains below were found in one sample sequenced in a study of patients and donors after allogeneic stem cell transplantation (dated by TCRdb to 2019 to 2021). The library relied on RT-PCR. Sequencing used a NextSeq 550. The public reads were reanalyzed by TCRdb: fastp trimming at Q25, MiXCR alignment, in-frame beta chains only. Every entry covers one CDR3 protein and lists the most common genes and DNA from its rows. Recorded for this sample are 800,000 to 1,000,000 distinct CDR3 sequences; approximately 18% of them occurred a single time. The ten largest clones capture approximately 5.9% of the sample. Specimen: blood, either unsorted or a sorted T cell fraction (not recorded which). These receptors all stem from a human donor who was either an allogeneic HSCT recipient or a stem cell or donor lymphocyte infusion donor (not recorded which). It is not recorded whose cells these are; they may come from a transplant donor.

This clonotype has only a few counts. V and J are TRBV9 and TRBJ2-1; 13 nucleotides line up with TRBD2. The CDR3 has 17 residues. With 3 bases clipped from V and 6 bases from J, the junction kept 9 bases outside the gene matches. CDR1 is SGDLS, CDR2 YYNGEE, per germline. For the CDR3, the DNA is TGTGCCAGCAGCGCCAAACCGGGACTAGCGGGAAGCAATGAGCAGTTCTTC. It specifies CASSAKPGLAGSNEQFF.

The V gene is TRBV6-5, the J gene TRBJ1-2; D is unresolved. The CDR3 sequence is 14 residues long. With 2 bases removed from V and 2 bases from J, the gap between germline ends came to 9 bases. Germline V gives CDR1 MNHEY, CDR2 SVGAGI. The CDR3 reads CASSYVGVNYGYTF. DNA of the CDR3: TGTGCCAGCAGTTACGTCGGGGTCAACTATGGCTACACCTTC.

This chain uses TRBV12-3 or TRBV12-4 with TRBJ1-2; D remains unclear. Trimming left V 1 base short and J 8 bases short, with 8 bases between. The CDR3 is 12 residues long. DNA of the CDR3: TGTGCCAGCAGTTTAGGGATTGGGGGCTACACCTTC. Its protein product is CASSLGIGGYTF.

The chain recombines TRBV6-1 with TRBJ2-1, with 10 positions matching TRBD2. Germline values: CDR1 MNHNS, CDR2 SASEGT. Trimming cost V 6 bases and J 6 bases; bases outside gene matches: 11. The CDR3 is 16 residues long. The CDR3 DNA is TGTGCCAGCAGCAGTACTGGACTAGCGGAAACCAATGAGCAGTTCTTC. Residues: CASSSTGLAETNEQFF.

This chain uses TRBV5-5 with TRBJ1-2; perhaps TRBD1 as D (5 bases). V lost 4 bases, J lost 5 bases, and 18 bases lay in between. The CDR3 covers 15 residues. The germline gives CDR1 SGHKS, CDR2 YYEKEE (reference sequence). The chain's CDR3 is CASSPGIRVGYGYTF. As DNA, the CDR3 is TGTGCCAGCAGCCCCGGGATCAGGGTAGGGTATGGCTACACCTTC.

Only a few counts were recorded for this clonotype. The rearrangement links TRBV7-6 to TRBJ1-5; 9 bases map to TRBD1. The CDR3 has 19 amino acids. V shed 5 bases and J 5 bases; nucleotides not matched to a gene: 19. In germline, CDR1 is SGHVS, CDR2 FNYEAQ. CDR3 DNA sequence: TGTGCCAGCAGCCCCCTCGTCCCGGGACAGGGAATCGCGCATCAGCCCCAGCATTTT. This translates into CASSPLVPGQGIAHQPQHF.

Here the CDR3 reads CASSPPRRANTEAFF. CDR3 nucleotides: TGTGCCAGCAGCCCCCCTCGCAGGGCCAACACTGAAGCTTTCTTT. This chain joins TRBV12-3 or TRBV12-4 and TRBJ1-1, with a weak D call TRBD1 (5 bases). The germline V and J ends were trimmed by 6 bases and 2 bases, with 16 bases remaining between them. CDR3 size: 15 residues.

This clonotype was detected only a few times. This chain links TRBV20-1 with TRBJ2-1; TRBD2 agrees at 11 bases. The length of the CDR3 is 16 residues. Germline values: CDR1 DFQATT, CDR2 SNEGSKA (reference sequence). The J segment lost 8 bases and the V segment lost 2 bases, leaving 11 bases of the junction unmatched. CDR3 bases: TGCAGTGCTAGACCCATAACTAGCGGGAGTTTCTATGAGCAGTTCTTC. Protein sequence: CSARPITSGSFYEQFF.

The chain combines TRBV9 with TRBJ2-7; 9 positions agree with TRBD2. Germline CDR1 and CDR2: SGDLS and YYNGEE. The CDR3 contains 15 residues. V shed 0 bases, J shed 6 bases, and the junction held 7 bases outside the gene matches. The CDR3 loop is CASSVGSAGGGEQYF. The DNA for the CDR3 is TGTGCCAGCAGCGTAGGGTCTGCGGGAGGGGGCGAGCAGTACTTC.

The chain joins TRBV29-1 to TRBJ2-7; TRBD1 aligns across 7 bases. CDR3 size: 13 residues. Germline CDR1 reads SQVTM; CDR2 reads ANQGSEA. The V gene end was trimmed by 5 bases and the J gene end by 7 bases; junction bases not matched to a gene: 11. The CDR3 DNA follows: TGCAGCGTTTCAAGACAGGGACGTCGGGAGCAGTACTTC. Translation gives CSVSRQGRREQYF.

This clonotype came up many times. The chain joins TRBV4-3 to TRBJ2-1; D gene uncertain. V was cut by 0 bases and J by 12 bases, with 15 bases left in between. The CDR3 sequence is 14 residues long. Germline CDR1 reads LGHNA; CDR2 reads YSLEER. The CDR3 reads CASSQDNRAPTQFF. In DNA, the CDR3 is TGCGCCAGCAGCCAAGACAATAGGGCACCCACGCAGTTCTTC.

The rearrangement joins TRBV20-1 to TRBJ1-6; no firm D call. The CDR3 sequence is 16 residues long. V shed 5 bases and J shed 0 bases, with 14 bases lying between them. From germline, CDR1 is DFQATT and CDR2 SNEGSKA (reference sequence). The CDR3 reads CSAPLEGSSYNSPLHF. For the CDR3, the DNA is TGCAGTGCTCCCCTGGAGGGAAGCTCCTATAATTCACCCCTCCACTTT.

The chain is built from TRBV5-4 and TRBJ2-3; TRBD1 agrees at 8 bases. Germline V gene lookup returns CDR1 SGHNT and CDR2 YYREEE (reference sequence). With 4 bases clipped from V and 3 bases from J, the junction kept 7 bases outside the gene matches. The CDR3 covers 15 residues. DNA for the CDR3: TGTGCCAGCAGCGAAGGCAGGGGGCTGACAGATACGCAGTATTTT. Translation gives CASSEGRGLTDTQYF.

In this sample, this clonotype turned up many times. The CDR3 here is CASSLTVTNTGELFF. As DNA, the CDR3 is TGTGCCAGCAGTTTGACAGTGACGAACACCGGGGAGCTGTTTTTT. The chain has TRBV12-3 or TRBV12-4 and TRBJ2-2, with a tentative D call TRBD1 (5 bases). The V and J ends lost 3 bases and 0 bases respectively, with 8 bases between them. The CDR3 contains 15 residues.

V usage is TRBV6-5 and J usage is TRBJ1-1, with TRBD1 matching over 11 bases. CDR1 and CDR2 (germline): MNHEY, SVGAGI. V lost 3 bases to trimming and J lost 4 bases; unmatched junction nucleotides: 4. The CDR3 has 15 amino acids. CDR3 in amino acids: CASSYRTGGRTEAFF. CDR3 coding DNA: TGTGCCAGCAGTTATAGGACAGGGGGCCGCACTGAAGCTTTCTTT.

The DNA of the CDR3 is TGTGCCACCAGCAGAGATCCGTATAGACAGGGGGTCGCTGAAGCTTTCTTT. This codes for CATSRDPYRQGVAEAFF. The rearrangement links TRBV15 to TRBJ1-1; 9 nucleotides line up with TRBD1. This CDR3 comprises 17 residues. V shed 0 bases and J 6 bases; nucleotides not matched to a gene: 11. Germline CDR1 and CDR2: LNHNV and YYDKDF (reference sequence).

This chain uses TRBV15 with TRBJ2-1, with 8 bases fitting TRBD1. Looked up from germline, CDR1 is LNHNV and CDR2 is YYDKDF (reference sequence). The CDR3 sequence is 17 residues long. Germline trimming cut 1 base from V and 2 bases from J; bases unmatched to any gene: 7. CDR3 residues: CATSRVQGARAYNEQFF. CDR3 nucleotides: TGTGCCACCAGCAGAGTCCAGGGGGCGCGGGCCTACAATGAGCAGTTCTTC.

V usage is TRBV12-3 or TRBV12-4 and J usage is TRBJ1-6, with unresolved D. V lost 7 bases, J lost 7 bases, and 8 bases lay in between. The CDR3 runs to 12 residues. CDR3 residues: CASTLRNSPLHF. In DNA form, the CDR3 reads TGTGCCAGCACCCTTCGAAATTCACCCCTCCACTTT.

The chain is built from TRBV7-2 and TRBJ1-2, with a tentative D call TRBD1 (5 bases). V lost 2 bases, J lost 5 bases, and 15 bases lay in between. There are 15 residues in the CDR3. Looked up from germline, CDR1 is SGHTA and CDR2 is FQGNSA. CDR3 bases: TGTGCCAGCAGCTTAATGGGGGGGGTACTATATGGCTACACCTTC. Its protein is CASSLMGGVLYGYTF.